These 11 T cell receptor beta chains came from one sample sequenced in a study of CD8+CD57+ T cells in acquired aplastic anemia. Previously, flow cytometry had revealed CD8+CD57+ cell expansion in the patients chosen for sequencing. Investigators profiled TCR beta VDJ and CDR3 from genomic DNA template. MiXCR, applied by TCRdb to the reads, yields one record per CDR3 protein. Here the sample spans about 200,000 distinct CDR3 sequences, less than 75% being singletons. Sequencing was performed on sorted CD4+, CD8+, or CD8+CD57+ T cells (not recorded which) from PBMCs. Receptor source: a human donor with aplastic anemia.

The rearrangement uses TRBV9 and TRBJ2-6; a possible D gene is TRBD2 (6 bases). Trimming took off 2 bases at V and 0 bases at J, with 9 bases between the two ends. Germline loops: CDR1 SGDLS, CDR2 YYNGEE. The CDR3 has 16 amino acids. CDR3 region: CASSVSGHSGANVLTF. CDR3 bases: TGTGCCAGCAGCGTTAGCGGACACTCTGGGGCCAACGTCCTGACTTTC.

This clonotype was observed once. The V and J genes are TRBV20-1 and TRBJ2-1; TRBD2 agrees at 7 bases. In germline, CDR1 is DFQATT, CDR2 SNEGSKA (reference sequence). With 6 bases clipped from V and 10 bases from J, the junction kept 15 bases outside the gene matches. CDR3 length: 14 amino acids. CDR3 residues: CSAPVLAEGREQFF. The CDR3 DNA reads TGCAGTGCCCCAGTTCTAGCGGAGGGGAGAGAGCAGTTCTTC.

V is TRBV15 and J is TRBJ2-7, with 9 nucleotides matching TRBD1. Per germline, CDR1 LNHNV and CDR2 YYDKDF (reference sequence). The V gene end was trimmed by 3 bases and the J gene end by 2 bases; junction bases not matched to a gene: 11. CDR3 length: 17 amino acids. The CDR3 DNA reads as TGTGCCACCAGCAGCGTAGCTGCCGGGACAGGGACCTACGAGCAGTACTTC. Amino acid sequence: CATSSVAAGTGTYEQYF.

Comment on this clonotype: The limits of the CDR3 on the DNA are not certain, so only TCRdb's listed CDR3 is given. This chain connects TRBV29-1 to TRBJ2-7; the DNA was not compared with TRBD2, the D call given in the table. Germline CDR1 reads SQVTM; CDR2 reads ANQGSEA. The CDR3 is 12 amino acids long, termini counted. CDR3 sequence reads: CSVGGGSYEQYF.

This clonotype was detected only once. The chain carries TRBV10-3 and TRBJ2-2; D may be TRBD1 (6 bases). Per the germline V gene, CDR1 is ENHRY and CDR2 is SYGVKD. V gave up 8 bases and J gave up 4 bases, with 17 bases separating them. The CDR3 length is 15 residues. In DNA form, the CDR3 reads TGTGCCATCGGGGGCGGCCAGGGCGTCACCGGGGAGCTGTTTTTT. Translating gives CAIGGGQGVTGELFF.

This rearrangement joins TRBV10-2 to TRBJ2-3, with 7 bases matching TRBD2. J was trimmed by 7 bases and V by 2 bases; bases with no gene match: 12. This CDR3 is built from 16 residues. CDR1 WSHSY and CDR2 SAAADI come from the germline V gene. The CDR3 loop reads CASSEASGTNLHTQYF. CDR3 sequence (DNA): TGCGCCAGCAGTGAGGCATCCGGGACTAACCTACATACGCAGTATTTT.

The rearrangement joins TRBV25-1 to TRBJ2-1; 7 bases align to TRBD1. Germline V lookup: CDR1 MGHDK, CDR2 SYGVNS. CDR3 size: 16 residues. J was trimmed by 8 bases and V by 8 bases; bases with no gene match: 18. CDR3 sequence: CASHSLGTARSDEQFF. In nucleotides, the CDR3 is TGTGCCAGCCACTCCCTCGGGACAGCCCGAAGCGATGAGCAGTTCTTC.

The V call is TRBV20-1, the J call TRBJ2-7, with D unclear. Between the trimmed V and J ends, which lost 4 bases and 0 bases, there was a span of 10 bases. In germline, CDR1 is DFQATT, CDR2 SNEGSKA (reference sequence). The CDR3 is 13 residues long. CDR3 amino acids: CSATRAASYEQYF. The CDR3 coding sequence is TGCAGTGCTACACGGGCAGCCTCCTACGAGCAGTACTTC.

This clonotype was detected a few times. The rearrangement joins TRBV7-2 to TRBJ1-1, with D uncertain. The germline CDR1 and CDR2 sequences are SGHTA and FQGNSA. The V end was cut by 5 bases, the J end by 5 bases, with 9 bases between. This CDR3 comprises 12 residues. CDR3 coding DNA: TGTGCCAGCAGCACCAAGGGTACTGAAGCTTTCTTT. Translating it yields CASSTKGTEAFF. Based on the CDR3 plus reference TRBV7-2 and TRBJ1-1, the full variable domain is GAGVSQSPSNKVTEKGKDVELRCDPISGHTALYWYRQSLGQGLEFLIYFQGNSAPDKSGLPSDRFSAERTGGSVSTLTIQRTQQEDSAVYLCASSTKGTEAFFGQGTRLTVV.

This sequence joins TRBV27 and TRBJ2-7, with 7 nucleotides matching TRBD1. The CDR3 spans 15 residues. The germline V gene has CDR1 MNHEY and CDR2 SMNVEV (reference sequence). Trimming took 5 bases from V and 1 from J; bases not matched to a gene: 8. The DNA of the CDR3 is TGTGCCAGCAGTGCGACCGGGACAGCTTCCTACGAGCAGTACTTC. As protein: CASSATGTASYEQYF.

This clonotype came up many times. This rearrangement joins TRBV20-1 to TRBJ2-1, with TRBD2 matching over 8 bases. The CDR3 spans 15 residues. V dropped 4 bases and J dropped 4; count of bases not matched to a gene: 9. Germline V gene sequence: CDR1 DFQATT, CDR2 SNEGSKA (reference sequence). DNA of the CDR3: TGCAGTGCTAATCTCAAGCGGGGGCGTTACAATGAGCAGTTCTTC. Amino acids: CSANLKRGRYNEQFF.